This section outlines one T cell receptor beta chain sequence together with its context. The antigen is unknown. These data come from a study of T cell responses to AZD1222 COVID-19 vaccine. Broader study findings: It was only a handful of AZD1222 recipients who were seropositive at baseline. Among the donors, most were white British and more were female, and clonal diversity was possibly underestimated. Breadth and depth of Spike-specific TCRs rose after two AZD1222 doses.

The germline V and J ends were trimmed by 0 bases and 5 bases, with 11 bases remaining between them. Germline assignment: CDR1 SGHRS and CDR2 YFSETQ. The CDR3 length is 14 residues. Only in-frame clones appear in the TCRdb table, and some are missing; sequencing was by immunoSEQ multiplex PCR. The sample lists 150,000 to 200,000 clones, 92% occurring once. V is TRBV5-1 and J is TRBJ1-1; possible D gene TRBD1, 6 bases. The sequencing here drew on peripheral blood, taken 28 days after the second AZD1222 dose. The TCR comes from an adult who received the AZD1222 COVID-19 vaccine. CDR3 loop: CASSLAQGLTEAFF. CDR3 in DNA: TGCGCCAGCAGCTTGGCCCAGGGGCTTACTGAAGCTTTCTTT. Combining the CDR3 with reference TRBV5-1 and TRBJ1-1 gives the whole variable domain KAGVTQTPRYLIKTRGQQVTLSCSPISGHRSVSWYQQTPGQGLQFLFEYFSETQRNKGNFPGRFSGRQFSNSRSEMNVSTLELGDSALYLCASSLAQGLTEAFFGQGTRLTVV.